At least ten counts were recorded for the clone carrying this T cell receptor (beta chain). No antigen is known for it. This sample stems from a study of regulatory T cells in long-lasting Graves disease. Combining iRepertoire HTBI primers with Arm-PCR of CDR3 regions, the authors built TCR beta libraries. MiXCR, run by TCRdb on the multiplex PCR reads, gives a single entry per CDR3 protein. In the table there are hundreds of thousands of distinct CDR3 sequences, less than 20% of which are singletons. Documented time point: newly diagnosed GD, antithyroid drugs for less than 3 months. The TCR library was made from RNA extracted from PBMCs. Study outcomes and limitations: Shared public clonotypes totalled 2,741 in persistent patients, compared with just under 1,000 in new patients.

The V and J ends lost 2 bases and 7 bases respectively, with 18 bases between them. The CDR3 is made up of 17 amino acids. Germline V gene lookup returns CDR1 SNHLY and CDR2 FYNNEI. These sequences were also reported in another study, on T cells in Graves' hyperthyroidism and ophthalmopathy.

The clonotype was recovered from a woman aged 25 to 39 with Graves disease. Sequenced here: peripheral blood mononuclear cells (PBMCs), sampled at new diagnosis, from a patient treated with antithyroid drugs. V is TRBV2 and J is TRBJ1-6; D may be TRBD1 (6 bases). For the CDR3, the DNA is TGTGCCAGCAGTGAATCGGTTGTGACAGGTCGGAATTCACCCCTCCACTTT. Translation: CASSESVVTGRNSPLHF.